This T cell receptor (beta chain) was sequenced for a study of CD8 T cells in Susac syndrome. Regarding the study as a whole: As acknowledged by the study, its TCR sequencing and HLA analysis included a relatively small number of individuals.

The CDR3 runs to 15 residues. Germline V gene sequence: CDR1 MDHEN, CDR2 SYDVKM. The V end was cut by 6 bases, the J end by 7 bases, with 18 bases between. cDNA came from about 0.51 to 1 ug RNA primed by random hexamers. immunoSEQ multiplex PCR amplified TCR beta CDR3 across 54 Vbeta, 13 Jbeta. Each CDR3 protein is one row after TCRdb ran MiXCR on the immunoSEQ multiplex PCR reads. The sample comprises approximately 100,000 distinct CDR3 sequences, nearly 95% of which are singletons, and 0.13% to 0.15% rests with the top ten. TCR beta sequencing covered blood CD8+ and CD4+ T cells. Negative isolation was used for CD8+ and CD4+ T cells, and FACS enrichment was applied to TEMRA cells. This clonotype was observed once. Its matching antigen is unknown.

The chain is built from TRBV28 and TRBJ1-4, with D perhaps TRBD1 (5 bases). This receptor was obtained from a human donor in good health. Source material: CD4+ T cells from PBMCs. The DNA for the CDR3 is TGTGCCAGCAGCTATCCGGGACCTGGGCCTGAAAAACTGTTTTTT. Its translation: CASSYPGPGPEKLFF. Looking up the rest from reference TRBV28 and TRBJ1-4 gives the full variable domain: DVKVTQSSRYLVKRTGEKVFLECVQDMDHENMFWYRQDPGLGLRLIYFSYDVKMKEKGDIPEGYSVSREKKERFSLILESASTNQTSMYLCASSYPGPGPEKLFFGSGTQLSVL.